The 18 T cell receptor beta chains reported below all come from one sample, sequenced in a study of cytomegalovirus exposure and HLA in healthy donors. PCR primers comprised 60 Vbeta and 13 Jbeta primers. Here immunoSEQ multiplex PCR was the method, and the copy in TCRdb shows in-frame clones only, minus some. In the table there are more than 200,000 clones, almost 80% of which are singletons. The sample consisted of PBMCs. The receptor source for this set is a man aged 18 to 30 in good health and CMV-seronegative.

The V and J genes are TRBV7-6 and TRBJ1-1; weak D call: TRBD1 (5 bases). Trimming cost V 5 bases and J 6 bases, with 16 bases left between them. The CDR3 extends over 14 amino acids. Looked up from germline, CDR1 is SGHVS and CDR2 is FNYEAQ. The CDR3 region is CASSTPSGGAEAFF. The DNA for the CDR3 is TGTGCCAGCAGCACCCCTTCCGGAGGGGCTGAAGCTTTCTTT. Using reference TRBV7-6 and TRBJ1-1 for the parts outside the CDR3, the full variable domain is GAGVSQSPRYKVTKRGQDVALRCDPISGHVSLYWYRQALGQGPEFLTYFNYEAQQDKSGLPNDRFSAERPEGSISTLTIQRTEQRDSAMYRCASSTPSGGAEAFFGQGTRLTVV.

The chain combines TRBV7-2 with TRBJ1-5; D is perhaps TRBD1 (6 bases). The CDR3 extends over 13 amino acids. Germline V lookup: CDR1 SGHTA, CDR2 FQGNSA. V dropped 4 bases and J dropped 7 bases, with 11 bases sitting between them. CDR3 protein: CASSSGQQQPQHF. DNA for the CDR3: TGTGCCAGCAGCTCGGGACAACAACAGCCCCAGCATTTT.

The chain couples TRBV28 to TRBJ1-2; the match to TRBD1 covers 9 bases. V lost 4 bases, J lost 7 bases, and 1 base stayed unmatched. The germline V gene has CDR1 MDHEN and CDR2 SYDVKM. CDR3 length: 12 residues. In nucleotides, the CDR3 is TGTGCCAGCAGTTGGGACAGGGCTGGCTACACCTTC. It yields the protein CASSWDRAGYTF.

On this clone itself: The same CDR3 is also encoded by other DNA sequences in this sample. The chain is built from TRBV5-6 and TRBJ2-7; TRBD1 matches at 7 bases. The ends lost 1 base at V and 2 bases at J; junction bases unmatched: 3. CDR1 is SGHDT, CDR2 YYEEEE, per germline. CDR3 length equals 14 residues. The CDR3 coding sequence is TGTGCCAGCAGCTTGCTCGGGACAGCCTACGAGCAGTACTTC. It translates to CASSLLGTAYEQYF.

V usage is TRBV4-1 and J usage is TRBJ2-7; the match to TRBD1 covers 7 bases. Per the germline V gene, CDR1 is MGHRA and CDR2 is YSYEKL. The CDR3 sequence is 16 residues long. With V trimmed by 0 bases and J by 3 bases, 8 bases remained unmatched. DNA for the CDR3: TGCGCCAGCAGCCAAGATATAAAGGGACAGTACTACGAGCAGTACTTC. This gives the protein CASSQDIKGQYYEQYF.

This clone was observed a handful of times. The chain employs TRBV5-4 and TRBJ1-1; D is ambiguous. Germline V gene data show CDR1 as SGHNT and CDR2 as YYREEE (reference sequence). Trimming took off 0 bases at V and 3 bases at J, with 6 bases between the two ends. The CDR3 runs 13 residues. The CDR3 sequence is CASSLGSDTEAFF. CDR3 sequence (DNA): TGTGCCAGCAGCTTGGGTAGTGACACTGAAGCTTTCTTT.

The chain has TRBV6-5 and TRBJ1-2; D is uncertain. The germline CDR1 and CDR2 sequences are MNHEY and SVGAGI. The CDR3 consists of 14 residues. The germline V and J ends were trimmed by 7 bases and 5 bases, with 17 bases remaining between them. CDR3 protein: CASMGAAPLYGYTF. DNA for the CDR3: TGTGCCAGCATGGGAGCGGCTCCCTTATATGGCTACACCTTC.

Only a few counts were recorded for this clone. Within the sample, other DNA sequences also encode this same CDR3. V is TRBV2 and J is TRBJ2-5; 10 bases are shared with TRBD1. V gave up 6 bases and J gave up 4 bases; unmatched junction bases: 8. The germline V gene encodes CDR1 SNHLY and CDR2 FYNNEI. The CDR3 runs 15 residues. In DNA form, the CDR3 reads TGTGCCAGCAGGATAAGACAGGGGGCCCGAGAGACCCAGTACTTC. The encoded protein is CASRIRQGARETQYF.

The CDR3 DNA follows: TGTGCCACTACGAGCAGGGGTGATTCCACTGAAGCTTTCTTT. Amino acid sequence: CATTSRGDSTEAFF. This rearrangement joins TRBV6-1 to TRBJ1-1; D might be TRBD1 (6 bases). Trimming left V 10 bases short and J 4 bases short, with 19 bases between. Germline V gives CDR1 MNHNS, CDR2 SASEGT. The CDR3 has 14 residues.

V gene TRBV5-1 combines with J gene TRBJ1-1; 7 bases map to TRBD1. CDR1 and CDR2 from the germline V gene are SGHRS and YFSETQ. With 3 bases clipped from V and 3 bases from J, the junction kept 5 bases outside the gene matches. The CDR3 loop spans 14 amino acids. The CDR3 here is CASSYRGWDTEAFF. CDR3 sequence (DNA): TGCGCCAGCAGCTACAGGGGCTGGGACACTGAAGCTTTCTTT.

As to this clone: The junction differs from germline at one of its ends, possibly a read error. The genes are TRBV5-6 and TRBJ1-4, with 8 bases matching TRBD1. Germline assignment: CDR1 SGHDT and CDR2 YYEEEE. The CDR3 covers 15 residues. The CDR3 DNA reads TGTGCCAGCAGCACCGACAGGGGTGGTAATGAAAAACTGTCTTTT. Its protein product is CASSTDRGGNEKLSF.

The chain is built from TRBV7-3 and TRBJ2-3; 9 bases align to TRBD2. V gave up 6 bases and J gave up 2 bases; unmatched junction bases: 12. The CDR3 length is 17 residues. CDR1 is SGHTA and CDR2 is FQGTGA in the germline V gene. The CDR3 DNA reads TGTGCCAGCAGTCCATCGGGGATAGCGGGGGACACAGATACGCAGTATTTT. This encodes CASSPSGIAGDTDTQYF.

This CDR3 reads CASSLAGTGAETQYF. DNA of the CDR3: TGTGCCAGCAGCTTGGCCGGGACAGGAGCGGAGACCCAGTACTTC. The genes are TRBV7-3 and TRBJ2-5, with TRBD1 identical over 8 bases. V was pared by 3 bases and J by 5 bases, with 8 bases of the junction left unmatched. The CDR3 length is 15 residues. Germline V gene lookup returns CDR1 SGHTA and CDR2 FQGTGA.

J is TRBJ2-5 and V is TRBV28, with TRBD1 matching 7 bases. Germline loops: CDR1 MDHEN, CDR2 SYDVKM. J lost 4 bases, V lost 5 bases, and 10 bases had no gene match. The CDR3 runs 15 residues. The CDR3 bases are TGTGCCAGCAGTCCGCCGGGACAGCAGAGAGAGACCCAGTACTTC. This codes for CASSPPGQQRETQYF.

The chain joins TRBV7-9 to TRBJ2-7; TRBD1 matches 7 bases. The CDR3 consists of 13 residues. V shed 4 bases and J 3 bases; nucleotides not matched to a gene: 3. CDR1 is SEHNR and CDR2 is FQNEAQ in the germline V gene (reference sequence). CDR3 DNA: TGTGCCAGCAGCTCGACAGGGAACTACGAGCAGTACTTC. It specifies CASSSTGNYEQYF.

The chain has TRBV7-6 and TRBJ1-1; D remains unclear. Trimming stripped 1 base from V and 5 bases from J, with 11 bases between. This CDR3 contains 14 residues. Germline lookup yields CDR1 SGHVS and CDR2 FNYEAQ. The CDR3 here is CASSLGMEVTEAFF. Written as DNA, the CDR3 is TGTGCCAGCAGCTTAGGTATGGAGGTTACTGAAGCTTTCTTT.

As concerns this clone: Other DNA sequences in the same sample also yield this CDR3. This sequence joins TRBV7-3 and TRBJ2-1, with a tentative D call TRBD2 (6 bases). CDR1 and CDR2 (germline): SGHTA, FQGTGA. CDR3 length: 11 residues. Trimming removed 2 bases at V and 10 bases at J, with 6 bases between. Here the CDR3 DNA reads TGTGCCAGCAGCTTAGGGGGGGAGCAGTTCTTC. Its translation is CASSLGGEQFF.

This clone has only one observation. This chain joins TRBV7-6 and TRBJ2-1; 12 positions match TRBD2. The germline gives CDR1 SGHVS, CDR2 FNYEAQ. With 7 bases clipped from V and 7 bases from J, the junction kept 11 bases outside the gene matches. The length of the CDR3 is 16 residues. The CDR3: CASTIGASGRVNEQFF. As DNA, the CDR3 is TGTGCCAGCACCATAGGGGCTAGCGGGAGGGTAAATGAGCAGTTCTTC. Full variable domain (rest looked up from reference TRBV7-6 and TRBJ2-1): GAGVSQSPRYKVTKRGQDVALRCDPISGHVSLYWYRQALGQGPEFLTYFNYEAQQDKSGLPNDRFSAERPEGSISTLTIQRTEQRDSAMYRCASTIGASGRVNEQFFGPGTRLTVL.